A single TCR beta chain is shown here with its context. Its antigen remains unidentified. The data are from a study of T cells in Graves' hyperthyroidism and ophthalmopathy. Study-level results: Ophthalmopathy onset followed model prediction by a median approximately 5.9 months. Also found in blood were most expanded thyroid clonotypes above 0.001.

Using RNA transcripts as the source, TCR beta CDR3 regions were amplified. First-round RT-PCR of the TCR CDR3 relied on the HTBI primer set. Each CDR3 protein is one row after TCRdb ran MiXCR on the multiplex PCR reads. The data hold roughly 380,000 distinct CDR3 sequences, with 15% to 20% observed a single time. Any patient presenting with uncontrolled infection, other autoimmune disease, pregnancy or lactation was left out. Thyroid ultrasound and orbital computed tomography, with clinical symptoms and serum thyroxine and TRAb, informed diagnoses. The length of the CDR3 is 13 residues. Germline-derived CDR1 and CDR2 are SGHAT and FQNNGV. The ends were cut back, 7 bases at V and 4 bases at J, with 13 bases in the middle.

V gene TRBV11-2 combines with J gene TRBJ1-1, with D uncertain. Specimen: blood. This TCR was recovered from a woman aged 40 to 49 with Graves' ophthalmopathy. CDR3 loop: CASNSGLLTEAFF. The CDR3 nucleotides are TGTGCCAGCAACTCGGGCCTCCTCACTGAAGCTTTCTTT.